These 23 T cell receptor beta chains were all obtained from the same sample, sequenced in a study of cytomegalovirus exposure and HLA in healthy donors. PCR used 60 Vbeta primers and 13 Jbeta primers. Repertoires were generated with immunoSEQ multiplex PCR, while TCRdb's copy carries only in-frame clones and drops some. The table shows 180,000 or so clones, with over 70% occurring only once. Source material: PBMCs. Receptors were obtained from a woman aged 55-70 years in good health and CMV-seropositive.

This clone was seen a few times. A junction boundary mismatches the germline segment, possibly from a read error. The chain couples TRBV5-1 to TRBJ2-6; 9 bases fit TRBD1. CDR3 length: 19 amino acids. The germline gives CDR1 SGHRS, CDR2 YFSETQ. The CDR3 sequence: CASSSSLGQGASGANGLTF. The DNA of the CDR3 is TGCGCCAGCAGCTCTTCCTTGGGACAGGGAGCCTCTGGGGCCAACGGCCTGACTTTC.

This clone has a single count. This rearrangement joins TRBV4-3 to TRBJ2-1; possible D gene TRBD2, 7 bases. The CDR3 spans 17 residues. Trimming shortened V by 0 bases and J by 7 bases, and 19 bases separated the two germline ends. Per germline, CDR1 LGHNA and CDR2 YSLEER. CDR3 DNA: TGCGCCAGCAGCCAAGATCCCGACGGGGGGCTCCTAAATGAGCAGTTCTTC. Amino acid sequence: CASSQDPDGGLLNEQFF.

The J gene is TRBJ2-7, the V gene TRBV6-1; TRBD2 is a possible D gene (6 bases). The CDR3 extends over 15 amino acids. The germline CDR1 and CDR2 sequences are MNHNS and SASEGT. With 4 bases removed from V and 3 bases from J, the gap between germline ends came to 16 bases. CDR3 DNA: TGTGCCAGCAGTGTTAGCCTAGCGAAAGACTACGAGCAGTACTTC. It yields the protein CASSVSLAKDYEQYF.

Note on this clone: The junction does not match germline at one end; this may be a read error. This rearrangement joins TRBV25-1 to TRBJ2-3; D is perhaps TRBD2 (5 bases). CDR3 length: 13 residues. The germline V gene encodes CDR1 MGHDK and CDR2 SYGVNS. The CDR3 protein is CATIGKITDTRYF. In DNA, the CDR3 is TGTGCCACGATCGGGAAGATAACAGATACGCGGTATTTT.

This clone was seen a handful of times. CDR3 in amino acids: CASSTSPGTYEQYF. The DNA of the CDR3 is TGTGCCAGTAGTACAAGTCCGGGGACCTACGAGCAGTACTTC. The rearrangement links TRBV19 to TRBJ2-7; weak D call: TRBD2 (5 bases). V dropped 4 bases and J dropped 2 bases, with 12 bases sitting between them. Germline CDR1 is LNHDA and CDR2 is SQIVND (reference sequence). This CDR3 spans 14 amino acids.

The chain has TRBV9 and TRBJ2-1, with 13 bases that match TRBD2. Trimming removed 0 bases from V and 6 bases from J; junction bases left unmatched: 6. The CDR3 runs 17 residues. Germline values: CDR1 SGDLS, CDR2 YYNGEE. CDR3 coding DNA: TGTGCCAGCAGCGTAGCCCAACTAGCGGGAGGGCCCAATGAGCAGTTCTTC. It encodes CASSVAQLAGGPNEQFF.

This CDR3 is CASSIDRSGANVLTF. As DNA, the CDR3 is TGTGCCAGTAGTATAGACAGATCTGGGGCCAACGTCCTGACTTTC. The gene calls are TRBV19 and TRBJ2-6; no reliable D call. Germline-derived CDR1 and CDR2 are LNHDA and SQIVND (reference sequence). This CDR3 has 15 amino acids. Trimming removed 0 bases from V and 1 base from J, with 4 bases in between. Based on the CDR3 plus reference TRBV19 and TRBJ2-6, the full variable domain is DGGITQSPKYLFRKEGQNVTLSCEQNLNHDAMYWYRQDPGQGLRLIYYSQIVNDFQKGDIAEGYSVSREKKESFPLTVTSAQKNPTAFYLCASSIDRSGANVLTFGAGSRLTVL.

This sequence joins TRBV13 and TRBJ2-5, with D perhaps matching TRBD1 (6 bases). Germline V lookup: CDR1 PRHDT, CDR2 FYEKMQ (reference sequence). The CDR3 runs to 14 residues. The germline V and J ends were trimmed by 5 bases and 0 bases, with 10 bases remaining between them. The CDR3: CASSPTGYQETQYF. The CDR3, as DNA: TGTGCCAGCAGCCCAACAGGGTACCAAGAGACCCAGTACTTC.

CDR3 amino acids: CASNEVSTDQPQHF. The CDR3 DNA reads TGTGCCAGCAACGAGGTCAGCACGGATCAGCCCCAGCATTTT. The chain is built from TRBV2 and TRBJ1-5; no clear D. The V end lost 7 bases, the J end lost 5 bases, and 15 bases lay between the germline ends. The germline V gene has CDR1 SNHLY and CDR2 FYNNEI. The CDR3 length is 14 residues.

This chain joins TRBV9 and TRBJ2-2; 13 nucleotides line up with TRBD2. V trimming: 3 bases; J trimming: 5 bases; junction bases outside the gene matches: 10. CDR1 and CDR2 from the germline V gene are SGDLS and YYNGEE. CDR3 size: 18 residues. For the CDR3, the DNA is TGTGCCAGCAGCGCCGGAAGACTAGCGGGGGGAGGGACCGGGGAGCTGTTTTTT. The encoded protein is CASSAGRLAGGGTGELFF.

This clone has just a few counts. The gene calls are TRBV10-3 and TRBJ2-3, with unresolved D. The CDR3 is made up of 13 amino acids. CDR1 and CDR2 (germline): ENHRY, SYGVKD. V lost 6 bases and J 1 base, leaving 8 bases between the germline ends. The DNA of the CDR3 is TGTGCCATCAGGTCAAGAGGCACAGATACGCAGTATTTT. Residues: CAIRSRGTDTQYF.

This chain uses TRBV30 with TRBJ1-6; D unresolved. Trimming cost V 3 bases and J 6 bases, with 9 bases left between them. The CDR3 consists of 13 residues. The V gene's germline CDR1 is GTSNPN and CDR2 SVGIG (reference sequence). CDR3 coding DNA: TGTGCCTGGAGGCAGACGGGTAATTCACCCCTCCACTTT. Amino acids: CAWRQTGNSPLHF.

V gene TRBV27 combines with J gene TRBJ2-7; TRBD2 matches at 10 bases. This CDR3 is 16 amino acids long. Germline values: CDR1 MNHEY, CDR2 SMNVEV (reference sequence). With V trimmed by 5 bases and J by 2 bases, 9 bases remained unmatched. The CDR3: CASSPPGLANPYEQYF. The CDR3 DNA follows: TGTGCCAGCAGTCCTCCGGGACTAGCGAATCCCTACGAGCAGTACTTC.

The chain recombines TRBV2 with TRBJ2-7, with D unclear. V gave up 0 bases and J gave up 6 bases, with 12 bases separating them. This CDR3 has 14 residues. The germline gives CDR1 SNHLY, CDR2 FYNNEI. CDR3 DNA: TGTGCCAGCAGTGAAGCTCCAGGCACCGCCGAGCAGTACTTC. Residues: CASSEAPGTAEQYF.

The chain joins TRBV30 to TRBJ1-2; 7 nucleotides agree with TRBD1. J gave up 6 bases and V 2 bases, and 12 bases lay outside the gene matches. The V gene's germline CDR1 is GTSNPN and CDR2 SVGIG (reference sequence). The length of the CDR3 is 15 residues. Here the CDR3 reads CAWSNPHKGADGYTF. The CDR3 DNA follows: TGTGCCTGGAGTAACCCCCACAAGGGGGCGGATGGCTACACCTTC.

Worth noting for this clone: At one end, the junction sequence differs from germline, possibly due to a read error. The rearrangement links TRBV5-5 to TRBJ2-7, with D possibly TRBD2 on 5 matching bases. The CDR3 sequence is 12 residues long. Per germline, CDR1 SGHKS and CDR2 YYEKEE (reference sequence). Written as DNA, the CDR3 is TGTGCCAGCAGCTTGGGCACCGGGATCTACTCCTTC. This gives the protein CASSLGTGIYSF.

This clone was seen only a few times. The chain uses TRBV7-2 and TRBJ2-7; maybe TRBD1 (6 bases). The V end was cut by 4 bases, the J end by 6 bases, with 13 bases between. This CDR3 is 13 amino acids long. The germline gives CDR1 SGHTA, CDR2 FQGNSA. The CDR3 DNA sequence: TGTGCCAGCAGCTACAGGGAAACAGGCGAGCAGTACTTC. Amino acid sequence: CASSYRETGEQYF.

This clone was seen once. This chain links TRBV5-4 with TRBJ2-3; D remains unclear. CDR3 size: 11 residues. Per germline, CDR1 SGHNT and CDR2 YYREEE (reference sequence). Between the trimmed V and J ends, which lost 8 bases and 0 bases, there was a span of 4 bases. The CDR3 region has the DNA TGTGCCAGTAAAAGCACAGATACGCAGTATTTT. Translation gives CASKSTDTQYF.

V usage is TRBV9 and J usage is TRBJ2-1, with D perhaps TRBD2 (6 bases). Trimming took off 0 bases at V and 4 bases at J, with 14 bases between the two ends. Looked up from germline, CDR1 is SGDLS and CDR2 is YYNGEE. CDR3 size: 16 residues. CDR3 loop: CASSVGGGGAYNEQFF. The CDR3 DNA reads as TGTGCCAGCAGCGTAGGGGGCGGCGGGGCTTACAATGAGCAGTTCTTC. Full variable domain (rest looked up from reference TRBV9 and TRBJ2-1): DSGVTQTPKHLITATGQRVTLRCSPRSGDLSVYWYQQSLDQGLQFLIQYYNGEERAKGNILERFSAQQFPDLHSELNLSSLELGDSALYFCASSVGGGGAYNEQFFGPGTRLTVL.

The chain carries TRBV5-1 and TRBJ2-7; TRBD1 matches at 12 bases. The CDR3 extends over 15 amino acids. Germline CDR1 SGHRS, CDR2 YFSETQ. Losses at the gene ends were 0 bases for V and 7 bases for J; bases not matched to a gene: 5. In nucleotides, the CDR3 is TGCGCCAGCAGCTTGGTGGGACAGGGGGCCGGAGAGCAGTACTTC. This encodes CASSLVGQGAGEQYF.

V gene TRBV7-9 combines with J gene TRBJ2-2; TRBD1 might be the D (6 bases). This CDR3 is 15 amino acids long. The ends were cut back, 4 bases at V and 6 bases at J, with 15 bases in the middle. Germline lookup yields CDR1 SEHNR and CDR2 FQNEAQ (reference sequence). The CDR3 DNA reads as TGTGCCAGCAGCTGGGGGCCTCAGGTGGCCGGGGAGCTGTTTTTT. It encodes CASSWGPQVAGELFF.

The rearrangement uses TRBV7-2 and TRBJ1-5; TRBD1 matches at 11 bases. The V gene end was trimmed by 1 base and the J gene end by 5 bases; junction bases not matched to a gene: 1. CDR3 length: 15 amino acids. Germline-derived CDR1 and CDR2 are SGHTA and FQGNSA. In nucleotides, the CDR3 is TGTGCCAGCAGCTTAGGGGACAGGGGGGATCAGCCCCAGCATTTT. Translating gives CASSLGDRGDQPQHF.

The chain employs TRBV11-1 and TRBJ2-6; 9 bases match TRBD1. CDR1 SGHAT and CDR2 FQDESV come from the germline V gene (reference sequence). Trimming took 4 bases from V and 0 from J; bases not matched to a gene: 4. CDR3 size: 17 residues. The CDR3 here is CASSSGQGRSGANVLTF. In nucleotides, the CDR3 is TGTGCCAGCAGCTCTGGACAGGGGCGCTCTGGGGCCAACGTCCTGACTTTC.